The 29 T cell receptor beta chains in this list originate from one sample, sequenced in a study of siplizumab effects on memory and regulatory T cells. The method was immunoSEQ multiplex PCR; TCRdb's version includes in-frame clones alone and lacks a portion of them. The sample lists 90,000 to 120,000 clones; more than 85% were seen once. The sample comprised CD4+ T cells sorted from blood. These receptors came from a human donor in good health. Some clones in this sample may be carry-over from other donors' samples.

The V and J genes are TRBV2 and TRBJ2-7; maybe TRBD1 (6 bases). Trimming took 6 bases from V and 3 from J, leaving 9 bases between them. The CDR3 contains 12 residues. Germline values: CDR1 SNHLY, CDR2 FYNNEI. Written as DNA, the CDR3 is TGTGCCAGCAGAACAGGGTTCTACGAGCAGTACTTC. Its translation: CASRTGFYEQYF.

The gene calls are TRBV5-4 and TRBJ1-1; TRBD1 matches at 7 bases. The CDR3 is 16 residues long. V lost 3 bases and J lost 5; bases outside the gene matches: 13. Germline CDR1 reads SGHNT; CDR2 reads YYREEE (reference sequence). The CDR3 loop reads CASSSAPRGLGTEAFF. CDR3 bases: TGTGCCAGCAGCTCCGCCCCAAGGGGGCTGGGGACTGAAGCTTTCTTT.

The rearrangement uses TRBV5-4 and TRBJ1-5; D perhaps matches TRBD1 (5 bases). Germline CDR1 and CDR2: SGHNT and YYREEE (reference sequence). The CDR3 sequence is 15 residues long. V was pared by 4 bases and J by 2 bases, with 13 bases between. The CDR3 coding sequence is TGTGCCAGCAGCACCCGGGACGGAGGCAATCAGCCCCAGCATTTT. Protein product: CASSTRDGGNQPQHF. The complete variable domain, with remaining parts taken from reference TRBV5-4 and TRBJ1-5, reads ETGVTQSPTHLIKTRGQQVTLRCSSQSGHNTVSWYQQALGQGPQFIFQYYREEENGRGNFPPRFSGLQFPNYSSELNVNALELDDSALYLCASSTRDGGNQPQHFGDGTRLSIL.

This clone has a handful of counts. CDR3: CASDGGFKNIQYF. The CDR3 DNA sequence: TGTGCCAGTGATGGCGGGTTCAAAAACATTCAGTACTTC. This chain joins TRBV19 and TRBJ2-4, with a tentative D call TRBD2 (5 bases). CDR3 length: 13 amino acids. The V gene's germline CDR1 is LNHDA and CDR2 SQIVND (reference sequence). Trimming stripped 8 bases from V and 3 bases from J, with 11 bases between.

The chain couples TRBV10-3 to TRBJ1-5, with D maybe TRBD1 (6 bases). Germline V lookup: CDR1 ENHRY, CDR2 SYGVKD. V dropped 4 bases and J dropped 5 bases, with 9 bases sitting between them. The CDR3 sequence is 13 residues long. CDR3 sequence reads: CAISGTADQPQHF. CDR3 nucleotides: TGTGCCATCAGTGGGACAGCGGATCAGCCCCAGCATTTT.

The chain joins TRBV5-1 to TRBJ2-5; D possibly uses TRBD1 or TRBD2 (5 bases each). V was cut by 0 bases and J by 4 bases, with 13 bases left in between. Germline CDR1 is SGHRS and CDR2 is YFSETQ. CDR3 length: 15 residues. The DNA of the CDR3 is TGCGCCAGCAGCTTGGGGGAGTGGCAGGGAGAGACCCAGTACTTC. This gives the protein CASSLGEWQGETQYF.

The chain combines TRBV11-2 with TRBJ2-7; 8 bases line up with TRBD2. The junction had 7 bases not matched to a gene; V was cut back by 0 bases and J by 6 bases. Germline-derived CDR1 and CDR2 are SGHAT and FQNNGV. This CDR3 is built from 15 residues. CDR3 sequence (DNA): TGTGCCAGCAGCTTAGATCCCGGACTAGCAGCCGAGCAGTACTTC. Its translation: CASSLDPGLAAEQYF.

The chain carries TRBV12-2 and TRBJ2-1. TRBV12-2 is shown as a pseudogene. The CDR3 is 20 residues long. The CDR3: CASRTTSGTMWGSSYNEQFF. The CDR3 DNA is TGTGCAAGTCGCACGACTTCCGGGACGATGTGGGGAAGCTCCTACAATGAGCAGTTCTTC.

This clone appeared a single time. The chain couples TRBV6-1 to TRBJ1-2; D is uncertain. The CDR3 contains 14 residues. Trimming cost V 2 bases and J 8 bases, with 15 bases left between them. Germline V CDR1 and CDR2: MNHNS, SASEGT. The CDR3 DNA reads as TGTGCCAGCAGTGAACGGGTTATGGCGGGCGGCTACACCTTC. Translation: CASSERVMAGGYTF.

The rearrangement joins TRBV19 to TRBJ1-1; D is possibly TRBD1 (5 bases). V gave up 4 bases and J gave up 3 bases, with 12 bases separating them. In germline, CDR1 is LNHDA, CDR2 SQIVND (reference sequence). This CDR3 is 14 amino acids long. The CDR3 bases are TGTGCCAGTAGTACAGACAGAGGATACACTGAAGCTTTCTTT. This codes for CASSTDRGYTEAFF.

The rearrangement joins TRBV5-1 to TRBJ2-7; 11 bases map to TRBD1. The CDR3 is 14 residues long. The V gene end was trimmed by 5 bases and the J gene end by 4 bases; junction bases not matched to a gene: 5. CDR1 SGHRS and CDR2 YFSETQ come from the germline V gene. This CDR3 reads CASSAGTGGYEQYF. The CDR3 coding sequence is TGCGCCAGCAGTGCCGGGACAGGGGGATACGAGCAGTACTTC.

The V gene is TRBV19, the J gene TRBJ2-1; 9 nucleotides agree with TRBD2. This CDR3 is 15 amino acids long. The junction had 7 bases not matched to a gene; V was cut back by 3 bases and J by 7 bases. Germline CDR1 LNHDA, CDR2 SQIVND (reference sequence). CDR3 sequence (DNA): TGTGCCAGTAGTATTCGTTGGCTAGCGGGAAATGAGCAGTTCTTC. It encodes CASSIRWLAGNEQFF. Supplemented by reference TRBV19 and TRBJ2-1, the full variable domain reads DGGITQSPKYLFRKEGQNVTLSCEQNLNHDAMYWYRQDPGQGLRLIYYSQIVNDFQKGDIAEGYSVSREKKESFPLTVTSAQKNPTAFYLCASSIRWLAGNEQFFGPGTRLTVL.

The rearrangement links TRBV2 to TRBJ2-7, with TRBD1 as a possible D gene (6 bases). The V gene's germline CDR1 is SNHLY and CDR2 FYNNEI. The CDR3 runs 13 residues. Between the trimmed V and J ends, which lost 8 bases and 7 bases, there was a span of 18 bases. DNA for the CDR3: TGTGCCAGCTATACAGGGTCCCTTGGGGAGCAGTACTTC. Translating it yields CASYTGSLGEQYF.

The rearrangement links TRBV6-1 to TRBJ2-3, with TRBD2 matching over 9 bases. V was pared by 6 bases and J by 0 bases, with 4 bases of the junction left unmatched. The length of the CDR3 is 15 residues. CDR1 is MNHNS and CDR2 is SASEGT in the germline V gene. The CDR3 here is CASRAGGTSTDTQYF. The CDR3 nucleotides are TGTGCCAGCAGGGCGGGAGGGACTAGCACAGATACGCAGTATTTT.

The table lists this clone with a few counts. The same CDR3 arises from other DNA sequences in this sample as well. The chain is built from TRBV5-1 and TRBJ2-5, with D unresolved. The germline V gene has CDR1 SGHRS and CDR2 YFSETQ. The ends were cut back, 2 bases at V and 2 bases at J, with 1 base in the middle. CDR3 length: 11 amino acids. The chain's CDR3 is CASSLQETQYF. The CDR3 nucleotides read TGCGCCAGCAGCTTACAAGAGACCCAGTACTTC.

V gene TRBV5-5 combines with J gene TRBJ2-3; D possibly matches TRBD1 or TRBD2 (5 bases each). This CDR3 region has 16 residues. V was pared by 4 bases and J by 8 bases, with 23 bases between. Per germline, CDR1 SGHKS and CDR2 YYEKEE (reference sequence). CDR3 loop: CASSAPGTDYKITQYF. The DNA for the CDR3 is TGTGCCAGCAGCGCCCCCGGGACCGATTATAAGATTACGCAGTATTTT.

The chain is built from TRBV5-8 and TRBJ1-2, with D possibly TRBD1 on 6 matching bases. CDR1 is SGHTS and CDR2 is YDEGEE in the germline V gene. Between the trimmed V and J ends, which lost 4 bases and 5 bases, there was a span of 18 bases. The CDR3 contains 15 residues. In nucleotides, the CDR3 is TGTGCCAGCAGCATTAGGCTGTTACAGGGTTATGGCTACACCTTC. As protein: CASSIRLLQGYGYTF.

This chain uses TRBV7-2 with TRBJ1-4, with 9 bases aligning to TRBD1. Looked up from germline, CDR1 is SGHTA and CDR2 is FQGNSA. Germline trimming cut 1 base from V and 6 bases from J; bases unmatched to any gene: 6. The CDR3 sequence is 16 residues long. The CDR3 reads CASSLGGTGSYEKLFF. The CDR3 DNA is TGTGCCAGCAGCTTAGGGGGGACAGGGTCTTATGAAAAACTGTTTTTT.

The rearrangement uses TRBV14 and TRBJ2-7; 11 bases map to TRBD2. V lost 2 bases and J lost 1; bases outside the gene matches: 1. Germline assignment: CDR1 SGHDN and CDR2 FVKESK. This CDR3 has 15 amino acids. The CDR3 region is CASSQPSGRSYEQYF. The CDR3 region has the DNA TGTGCCAGCAGCCAACCTAGCGGGAGGTCCTACGAGCAGTACTTC.

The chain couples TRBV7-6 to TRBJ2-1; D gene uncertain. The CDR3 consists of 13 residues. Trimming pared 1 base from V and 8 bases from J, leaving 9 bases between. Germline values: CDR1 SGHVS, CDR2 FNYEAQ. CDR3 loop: CASSLEVGYEQFF. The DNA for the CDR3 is TGTGCCAGCAGCTTAGAAGTTGGGTATGAGCAGTTCTTC.

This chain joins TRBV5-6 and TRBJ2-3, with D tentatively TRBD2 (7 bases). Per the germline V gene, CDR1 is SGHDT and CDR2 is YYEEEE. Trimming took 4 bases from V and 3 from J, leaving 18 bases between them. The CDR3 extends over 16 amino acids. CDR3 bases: TGTGCCAGCAGCCCCATCACGGGGGGCGCGACAGATACGCAGTATTTT. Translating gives CASSPITGGATDTQYF.

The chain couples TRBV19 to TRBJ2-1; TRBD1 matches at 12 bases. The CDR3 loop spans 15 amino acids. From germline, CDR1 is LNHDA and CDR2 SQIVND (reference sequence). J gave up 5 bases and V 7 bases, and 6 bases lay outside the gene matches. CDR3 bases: TGTGCCAGTACCCAGGGACAGGGGGCGCACAATGAGCAGTTCTTC. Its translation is CASTQGQGAHNEQFF.

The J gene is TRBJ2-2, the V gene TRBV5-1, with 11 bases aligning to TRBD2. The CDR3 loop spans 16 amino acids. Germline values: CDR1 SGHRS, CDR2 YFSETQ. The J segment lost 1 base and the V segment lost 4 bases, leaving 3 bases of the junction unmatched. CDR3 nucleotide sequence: TGCGCCAGCAGCAGACTAGCGGGGCAGAACACCGGGGAGCTGTTTTTT. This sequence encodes CASSRLAGQNTGELFF.

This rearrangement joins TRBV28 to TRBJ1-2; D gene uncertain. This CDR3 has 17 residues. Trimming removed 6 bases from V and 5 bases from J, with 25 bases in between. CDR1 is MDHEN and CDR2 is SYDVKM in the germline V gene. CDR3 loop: CASRSGQKGGRGYGYTF. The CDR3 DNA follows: TGTGCCAGCAGGTCAGGTCAAAAAGGAGGGAGAGGGTATGGCTACACCTTC.

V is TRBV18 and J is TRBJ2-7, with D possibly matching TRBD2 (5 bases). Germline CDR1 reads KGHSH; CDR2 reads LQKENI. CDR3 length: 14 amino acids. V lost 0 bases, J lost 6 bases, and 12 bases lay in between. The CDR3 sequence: CASSPPSEAVEQYF. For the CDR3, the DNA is TGTGCCAGCTCACCACCCTCAGAAGCGGTCGAGCAGTACTTC.

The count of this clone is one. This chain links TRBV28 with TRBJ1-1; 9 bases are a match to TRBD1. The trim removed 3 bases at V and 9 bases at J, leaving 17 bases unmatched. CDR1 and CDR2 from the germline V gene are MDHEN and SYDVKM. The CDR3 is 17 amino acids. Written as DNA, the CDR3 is TGTGCCAGCAGTTTTGTGGGACAGGGTTTGAGGGCCCCAAAAGCTTTCTTT. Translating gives CASSFVGQGLRAPKAFF.

The CDR3 coding sequence is TGTGCCAGCAGTTTAGGTAGGGACGGACAAGAGACCCAGTACTTC. Translated: CASSLGRDGQETQYF. The chain is built from TRBV27 and TRBJ2-5; possibly TRBD1 or TRBD2 for D (5 bases each). Germline-derived CDR1 and CDR2 are MNHEY and SMNVEV (reference sequence). The CDR3 has 15 residues. Trimming left V 2 bases short and J 2 bases short, with 12 bases between.

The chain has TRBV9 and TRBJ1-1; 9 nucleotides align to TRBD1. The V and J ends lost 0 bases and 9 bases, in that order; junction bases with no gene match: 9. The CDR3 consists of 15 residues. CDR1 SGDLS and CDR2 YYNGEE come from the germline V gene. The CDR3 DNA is TGTGCCAGCAGCGTAGCTACTCCCGGGACAGGGCAAGCTTTCTTT. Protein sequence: CASSVATPGTGQAFF.

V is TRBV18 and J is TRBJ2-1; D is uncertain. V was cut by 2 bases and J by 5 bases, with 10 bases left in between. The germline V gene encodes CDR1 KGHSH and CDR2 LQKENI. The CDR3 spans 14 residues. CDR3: CASSPNWSDNEQFF. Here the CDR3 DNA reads TGTGCCAGCTCACCAAACTGGTCGGACAATGAGCAGTTCTTC. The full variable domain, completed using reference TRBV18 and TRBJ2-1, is NAGVMQNPRHLVRRRGQEARLRCSPMKGHSHVYWYRQLPEEGLKFMVYLQKENIIDESGMPKERFSAEFPKEGPSILRIQQVVRGDSAAYFCASSPNWSDNEQFFGPGTRLTVL.